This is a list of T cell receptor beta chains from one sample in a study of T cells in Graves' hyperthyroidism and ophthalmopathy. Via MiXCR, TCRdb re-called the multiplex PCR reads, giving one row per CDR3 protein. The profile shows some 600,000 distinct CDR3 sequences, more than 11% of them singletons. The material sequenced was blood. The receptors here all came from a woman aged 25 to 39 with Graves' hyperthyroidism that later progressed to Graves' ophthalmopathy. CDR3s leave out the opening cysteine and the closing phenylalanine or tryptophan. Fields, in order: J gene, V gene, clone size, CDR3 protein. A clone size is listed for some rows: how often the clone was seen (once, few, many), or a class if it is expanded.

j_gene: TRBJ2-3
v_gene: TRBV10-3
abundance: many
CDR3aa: AIGPAERNTQY

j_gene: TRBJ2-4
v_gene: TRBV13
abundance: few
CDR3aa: ASSLRDDIWMAKNIQY

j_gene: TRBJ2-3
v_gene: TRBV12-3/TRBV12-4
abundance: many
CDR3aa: ASSQGGGTSAFTDTQY

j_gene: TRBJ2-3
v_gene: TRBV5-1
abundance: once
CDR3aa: ASSPGLGGHTDTQY

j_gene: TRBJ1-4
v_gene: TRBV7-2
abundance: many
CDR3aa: ASSLAGVGEKLF

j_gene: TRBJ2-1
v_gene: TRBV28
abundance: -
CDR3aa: ASSSGVPEQF

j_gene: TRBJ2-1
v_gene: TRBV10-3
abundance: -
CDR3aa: ATTREGGDNEQF

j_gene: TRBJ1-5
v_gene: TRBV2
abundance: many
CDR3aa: ASSEGWVQPQH

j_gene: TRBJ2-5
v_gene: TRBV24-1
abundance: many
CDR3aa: ATATQQETQY

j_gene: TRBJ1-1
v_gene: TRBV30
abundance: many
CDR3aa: AWSVLGNTEAF

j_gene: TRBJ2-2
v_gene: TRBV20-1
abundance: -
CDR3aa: SARKGGLALHTGELF

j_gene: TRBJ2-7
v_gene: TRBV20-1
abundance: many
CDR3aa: SAVREGYEQY

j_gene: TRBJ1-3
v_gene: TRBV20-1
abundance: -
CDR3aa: SASDPDTIY

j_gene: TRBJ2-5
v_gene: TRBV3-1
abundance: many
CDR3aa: ASTLGGEETQY

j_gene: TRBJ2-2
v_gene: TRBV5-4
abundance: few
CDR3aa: ATAWGLAGVGELF